This TCR beta chain was recorded in a study of T cell repertoires in cytomegalovirus infection. Study in general: Selection of CMV epitopes for the study included recently identified HLA-C-restricted and well-studied HLA-B-restricted ones. Indications of both CMV infection and matching HLA type were provided by public TCR beta signatures. Findings of the study overall: The study found HLA-C-restricted CMV-specific TCR beta clonotypes dominating the ex vivo response. Summed public TCR beta family frequency identified CMV carriers bearing the relevant HLA.

With regard to this clonotype: Its antigen is not identified.

Between the trimmed V and J ends, which lost 4 bases and 6 bases, there was a span of 10 bases. The CDR3 has 13 residues. Germline loops: CDR1 MGHRA, CDR2 YSYEKL. Each CDR3 protein is one row after TCRdb ran MiXCR on the reads. The top ten clones hold 91% of a sample with approximately 24,000 distinct CDR3 sequences, under 25% of them seen once. The clonotype was recovered from a human donor in good health (CMV status not recorded). Some clones in this sample may be carry-over from other donors' samples. The source was CD8+ T cells from cultured PBMCs, collected from culture after CMV antigen stimulation. This chain connects TRBV4-1 to TRBJ2-1; D might be TRBD2 (5 bases). The CDR3 DNA reads as TGCGCCAGCAGCCCCCAAACTAGCAATGAGCAGTTCTTC. Protein sequence: CASSPQTSNEQFF.